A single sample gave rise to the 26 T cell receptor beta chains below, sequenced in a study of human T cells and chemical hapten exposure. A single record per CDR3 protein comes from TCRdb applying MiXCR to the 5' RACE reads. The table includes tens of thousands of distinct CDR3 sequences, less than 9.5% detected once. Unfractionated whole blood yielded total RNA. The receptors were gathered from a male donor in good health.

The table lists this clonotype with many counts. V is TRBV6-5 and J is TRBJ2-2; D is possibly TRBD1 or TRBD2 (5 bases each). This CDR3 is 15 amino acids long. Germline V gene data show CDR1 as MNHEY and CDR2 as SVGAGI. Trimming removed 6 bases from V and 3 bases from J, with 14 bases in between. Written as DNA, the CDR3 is TGTGCCAGCAGATTTGGGACGGGTTACACCGGGGAGCTGTTTTTT. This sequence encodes CASRFGTGYTGELFF.

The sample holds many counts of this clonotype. CDR3: CASSLEGGRTIQYF. The CDR3 region has the DNA TGTGCCAGCAGCTTAGAGGGTGGGAGAACCATTCAGTACTTC. The rearrangement joins TRBV7-2 to TRBJ2-4, with D perhaps TRBD2 (5 bases). Germline V CDR1 and CDR2: SGHTA, FQGNSA. With 1 base removed from V and 9 bases from J, the gap between germline ends came to 13 bases. This CDR3 is 14 amino acids long.

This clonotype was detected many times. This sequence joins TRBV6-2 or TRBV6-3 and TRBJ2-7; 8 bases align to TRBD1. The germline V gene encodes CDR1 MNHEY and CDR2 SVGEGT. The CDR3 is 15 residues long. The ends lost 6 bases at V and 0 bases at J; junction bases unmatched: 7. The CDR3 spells CASSPGDRTSYEQYF. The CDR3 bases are TGTGCCAGCAGCCCCGGGGACAGGACCTCCTACGAGCAGTACTTC.

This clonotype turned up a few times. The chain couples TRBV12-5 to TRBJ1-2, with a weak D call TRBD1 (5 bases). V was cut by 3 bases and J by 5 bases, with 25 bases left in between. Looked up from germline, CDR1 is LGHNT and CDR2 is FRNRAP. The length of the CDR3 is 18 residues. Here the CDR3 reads CASGFQIDSNVTVYGYTF. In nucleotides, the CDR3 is TGTGCTAGTGGTTTTCAGATTGACAGTAACGTCACCGTATATGGCTACACCTTC.

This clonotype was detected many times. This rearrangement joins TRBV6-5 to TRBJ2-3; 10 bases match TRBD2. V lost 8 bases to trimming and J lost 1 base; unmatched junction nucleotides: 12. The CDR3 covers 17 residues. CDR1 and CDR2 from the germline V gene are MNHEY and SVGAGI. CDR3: CASGRASGGIRTDTQYF. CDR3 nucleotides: TGTGCCAGCGGTCGGGCTAGCGGGGGAATACGCACAGATACGCAGTATTTT.

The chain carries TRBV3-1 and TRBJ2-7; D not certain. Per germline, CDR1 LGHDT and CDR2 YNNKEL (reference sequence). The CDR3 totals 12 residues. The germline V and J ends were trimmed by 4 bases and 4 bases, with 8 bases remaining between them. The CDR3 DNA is TGTGCCAGCAGCCGAAACGGTTACGAGCAGTACTTC. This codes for CASSRNGYEQYF.

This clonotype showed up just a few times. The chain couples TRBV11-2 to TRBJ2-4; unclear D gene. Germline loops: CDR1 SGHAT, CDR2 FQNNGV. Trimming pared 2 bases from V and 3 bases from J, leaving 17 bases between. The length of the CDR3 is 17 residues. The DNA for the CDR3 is TGTGCCAGCAGCTTATACTCCCAGAGTTCCAGCAAAAACATTCAGTACTTC. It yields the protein CASSLYSQSSSKNIQYF. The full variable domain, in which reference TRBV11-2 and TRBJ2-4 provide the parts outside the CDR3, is EAGVAQSPRYKIIEKRQSVAFWCNPISGHATLYWYQQILGQGPKLLIQFQNNGVVDDSQLPKDRFSAERLKGVDSTLKIQPAKLEDSAVYLCASSLYSQSSSKNIQYFGAGTRLSVL.

The CDR3 DNA follows: TGTGCCAGCTCACCACTTGGACAGGGGACAAGCGACTATGGCTACACCTTC. It encodes CASSPLGQGTSDYGYTF. The chain combines TRBV18 with TRBJ1-2; 9 bases line up with TRBD1. The length of the CDR3 is 17 residues. Germline-derived CDR1 and CDR2 are KGHSH and LQKENI. V lost 1 base to trimming and J lost 3 bases; unmatched junction nucleotides: 9.

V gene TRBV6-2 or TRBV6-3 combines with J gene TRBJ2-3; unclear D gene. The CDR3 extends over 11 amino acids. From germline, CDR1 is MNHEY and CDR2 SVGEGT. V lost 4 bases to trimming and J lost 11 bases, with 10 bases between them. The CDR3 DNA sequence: TGTGCCAGCAGTTCGGGCCAAAGGCAGTATTTT. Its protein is CASSSGQRQYF.

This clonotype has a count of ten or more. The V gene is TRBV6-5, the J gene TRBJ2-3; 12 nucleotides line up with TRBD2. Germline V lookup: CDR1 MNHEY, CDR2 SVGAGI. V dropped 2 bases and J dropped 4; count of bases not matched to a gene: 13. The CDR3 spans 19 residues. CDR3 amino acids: CASSYHLFTSGGKADTQYF. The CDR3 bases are TGTGCCAGCAGTTACCACCTCTTTACTAGCGGGGGGAAAGCAGATACGCAGTATTTT.

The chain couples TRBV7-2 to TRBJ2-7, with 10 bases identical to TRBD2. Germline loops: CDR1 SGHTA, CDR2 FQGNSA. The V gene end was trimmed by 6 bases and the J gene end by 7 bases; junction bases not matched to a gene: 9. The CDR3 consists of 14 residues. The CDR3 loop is CASRLLAGSGEQYF. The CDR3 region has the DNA TGTGCCAGCAGACTACTAGCGGGGAGCGGGGAGCAGTACTTC.

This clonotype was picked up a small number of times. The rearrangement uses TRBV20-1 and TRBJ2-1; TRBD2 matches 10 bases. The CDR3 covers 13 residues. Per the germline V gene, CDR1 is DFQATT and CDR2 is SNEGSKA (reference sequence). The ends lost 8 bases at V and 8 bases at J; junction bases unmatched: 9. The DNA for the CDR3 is TGCAGTTTCCGTGTAGCGGGGGGAGATGAGCAGTTCTTC. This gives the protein CSFRVAGGDEQFF.

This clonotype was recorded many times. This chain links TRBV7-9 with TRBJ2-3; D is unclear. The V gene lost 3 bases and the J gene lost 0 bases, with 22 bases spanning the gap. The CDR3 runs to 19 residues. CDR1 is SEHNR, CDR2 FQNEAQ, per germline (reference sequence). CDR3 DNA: TGTGCCAGCAGCTTGCGCCCTTTATTCCAGGAGAGTAGCACAGATACGCAGTATTTT. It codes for CASSLRPLFQESSTDTQYF.

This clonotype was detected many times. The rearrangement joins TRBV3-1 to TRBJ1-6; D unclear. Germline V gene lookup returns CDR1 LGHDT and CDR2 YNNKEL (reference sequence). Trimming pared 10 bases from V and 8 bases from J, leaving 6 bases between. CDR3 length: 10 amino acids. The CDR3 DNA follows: TGTGCCACCGGGGATTCACCCCTCCACTTT. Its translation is CATGDSPLHF.

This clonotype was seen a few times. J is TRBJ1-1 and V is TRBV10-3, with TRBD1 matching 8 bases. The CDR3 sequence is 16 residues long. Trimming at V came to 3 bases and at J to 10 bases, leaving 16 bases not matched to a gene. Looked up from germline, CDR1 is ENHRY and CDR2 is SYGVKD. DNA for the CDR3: TGTGCCATCAGTGAAGCGGGACAGGAGGCGGGGAAGGGAGCTTTCTTT. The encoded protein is CAISEAGQEAGKGAFF.

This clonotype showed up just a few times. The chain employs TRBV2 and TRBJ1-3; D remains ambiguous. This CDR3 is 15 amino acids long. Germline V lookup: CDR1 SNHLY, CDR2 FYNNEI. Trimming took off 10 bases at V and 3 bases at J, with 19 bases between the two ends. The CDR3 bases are TGTGCCACCCTAAAGTTACGGGCGATTGGAAACACCATATATTTT. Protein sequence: CATLKLRAIGNTIYF.

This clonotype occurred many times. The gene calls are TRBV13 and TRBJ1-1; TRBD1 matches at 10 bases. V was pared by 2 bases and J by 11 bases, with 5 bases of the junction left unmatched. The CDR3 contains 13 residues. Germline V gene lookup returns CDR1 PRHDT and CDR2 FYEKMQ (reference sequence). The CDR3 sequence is CASSLRDRGPAFF. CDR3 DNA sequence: TGTGCCAGCAGCTTAAGGGACAGGGGACCGGCTTTCTTT.

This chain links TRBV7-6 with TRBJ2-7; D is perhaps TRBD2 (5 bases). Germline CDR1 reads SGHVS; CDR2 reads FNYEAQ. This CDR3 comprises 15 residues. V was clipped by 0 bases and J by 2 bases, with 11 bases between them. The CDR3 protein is CASSLAGSQTYEQYF. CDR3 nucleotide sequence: TGTGCCAGCAGCTTAGCAGGGAGTCAGACCTACGAGCAGTACTTC.

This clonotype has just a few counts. CDR3 region: CASSLEVRVYEQYF. Here the CDR3 DNA reads TGTGCCAGCAGCTTGGAAGTCAGGGTTTACGAGCAGTACTTC. This chain links TRBV5-8 with TRBJ2-7; possible D gene TRBD1, 5 bases. The germline V gene has CDR1 SGHTS and CDR2 YDEGEE. CDR3 length equals 14 residues. Trimming removed 0 bases from V and 4 bases from J, with 11 bases in between.

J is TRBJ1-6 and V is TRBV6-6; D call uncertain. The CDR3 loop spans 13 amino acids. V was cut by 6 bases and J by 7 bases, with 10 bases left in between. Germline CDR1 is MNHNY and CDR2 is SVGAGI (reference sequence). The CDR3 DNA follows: TGTGCCAGCAGCCGCGTCGAAAATTCACCCCTCCACTTT. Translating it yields CASSRVENSPLHF.

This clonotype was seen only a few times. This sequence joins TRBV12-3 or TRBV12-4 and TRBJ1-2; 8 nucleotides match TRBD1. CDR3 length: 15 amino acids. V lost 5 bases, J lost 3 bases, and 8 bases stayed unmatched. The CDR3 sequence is CASSPGQGGYYGYTF. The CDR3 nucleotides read TGTGCCAGCAGTCCTGGACAGGGCGGCTACTATGGCTACACCTTC.

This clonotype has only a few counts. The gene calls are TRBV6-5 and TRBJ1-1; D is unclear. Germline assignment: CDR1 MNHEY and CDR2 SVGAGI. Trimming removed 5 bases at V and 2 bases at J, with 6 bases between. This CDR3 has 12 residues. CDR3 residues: CASSVPNTEAFF. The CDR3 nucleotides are TGTGCCAGCAGTGTACCAAACACTGAAGCTTTCTTT.

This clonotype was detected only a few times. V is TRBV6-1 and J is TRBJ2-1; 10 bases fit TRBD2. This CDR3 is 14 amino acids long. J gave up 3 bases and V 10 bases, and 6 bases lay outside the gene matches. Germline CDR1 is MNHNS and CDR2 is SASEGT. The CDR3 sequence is CATLLAGSYNEQFF. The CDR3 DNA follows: TGTGCCACCCTACTAGCGGGAAGCTACAATGAGCAGTTCTTC.

The CDR3 DNA is TGCGCCAGCAGCCCGCGACCCTCCTACGAGCAGTACTTC. Residues: CASSPRPSYEQYF. The rearrangement joins TRBV5-1 to TRBJ2-7; D call uncertain. V was pared by 4 bases and J by 0 bases, with 8 bases between. The length of the CDR3 is 13 residues. Germline V CDR1 and CDR2: SGHRS, YFSETQ.

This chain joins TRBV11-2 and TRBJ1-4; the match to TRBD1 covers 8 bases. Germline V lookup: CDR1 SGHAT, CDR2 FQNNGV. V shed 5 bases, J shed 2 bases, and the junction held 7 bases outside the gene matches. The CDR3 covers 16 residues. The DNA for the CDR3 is TGTGCCAGCAGCCCCGTGCAGGGGGCGACTAATGAAAAACTGTTTTTT. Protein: CASSPVQGATNEKLFF.

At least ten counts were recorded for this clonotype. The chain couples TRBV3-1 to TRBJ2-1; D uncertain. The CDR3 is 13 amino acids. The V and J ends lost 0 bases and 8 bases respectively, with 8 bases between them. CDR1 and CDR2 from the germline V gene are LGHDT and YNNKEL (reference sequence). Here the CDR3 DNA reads TGTGCCAGCAGCCAAGAGGGCACTGATGAGCAGTTCTTC. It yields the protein CASSQEGTDEQFF.